Listed here are 30 T cell receptor beta chains from one sample, sequenced in a study of shared clonotypes between healthy human individuals. Assay used: immunoSEQ multiplex PCR; TCRdb lists only in-frame clones, some missing. The sample holds 2 million to 3 million clones, roughly 93% seen once. The sample consisted of naive CD4+ T cells from PBMCs. Subset of the sample: CD45RA+ positively selected. Receptor source: a man between 18 and 29 years old in good health. Some clones in this sample may be carry-over from other donors' samples.

V usage is TRBV4-3 and J usage is TRBJ1-6; 10 bases are a match to TRBD1. The V segment lost 2 bases and the J segment 7 bases; nucleotides outside the gene matches: 8. Germline V gene data show CDR1 as LGHNA and CDR2 as YSLEER. The CDR3 extends over 17 amino acids. CDR3 region: CASSQLASGQGNSPLHF. The CDR3 bases are TGCGCCAGCAGCCAACTAGCTTCGGGACAGGGGAATTCACCCCTCCACTTT.

The chain combines TRBV6-1 with TRBJ2-2; 10 bases are a match to TRBD2. The ends lost 1 base at V and 4 bases at J; junction bases unmatched: 0. The germline V gene has CDR1 MNHNS and CDR2 SASEGT. CDR3 length equals 15 residues. CDR3 sequence: CASSEGTSGTGELFF. The CDR3 DNA reads TGTGCCAGCAGTGAAGGGACTAGCGGCACCGGGGAGCTGTTTTTT.

On this clone: Other DNA sequences in the sample encode the same CDR3. The V call is TRBV11-3, the J call TRBJ2-3; D uncertain. The CDR3 is made up of 14 amino acids. Per germline, CDR1 SGHNT and CDR2 YENEEA. The V gene lost 3 bases and the J gene lost 2 bases, with 9 bases spanning the gap. The CDR3: CASSLGGYTDTQYF. The CDR3 nucleotides are TGTGCCAGCAGCTTGGGCGGTTACACAGATACGCAGTATTTT.

The chain recombines TRBV6-6 with TRBJ2-5; D is uncertain. Germline V gives CDR1 MNHNY, CDR2 SVGAGI (reference sequence). Trimming took 0 bases from V and 4 from J, leaving 9 bases between them. The CDR3 is 14 amino acids. In nucleotides, the CDR3 is TGTGCCAGCAGTTACTCCGAGCTTAGAGAGACCCAGTACTTC. Translation: CASSYSELRETQYF.

V usage is TRBV19 and J usage is TRBJ2-2; D might be TRBD1 (5 bases). The CDR3 length is 16 residues. V was pared by 6 bases and J by 1 base, with 15 bases between. CDR1 is LNHDA, CDR2 SQIVND, per germline (reference sequence). CDR3 residues: CASRELRTMNTGELFF. DNA for the CDR3: TGTGCCAGTAGGGAGTTGAGGACAATGAACACCGGGGAGCTGTTTTTT.

The chain is built from TRBV6-5 and TRBJ2-7; no reliable D call. The CDR3 contains 13 residues. Trimming stripped 10 bases from V and 3 bases from J, with 16 bases between. Germline V gives CDR1 MNHEY, CDR2 SVGAGI. The CDR3 DNA sequence: TGTGCCACCATGGAGACGATGGGCTACGAGCAGTACTTC. It yields the protein CATMETMGYEQYF.

V is TRBV4-1 and J is TRBJ1-6; 9 nucleotides agree with TRBD1. Trimming at V came to 0 bases and at J to 10 bases, leaving 7 bases not matched to a gene. The V gene's germline CDR1 is MGHRA and CDR2 YSYEKL. This CDR3 comprises 16 residues. CDR3 sequence (DNA): TGCGCCAGCAGCCAAGAGACAGGGGGTATACGGTCACCCCTCCACTTT. Protein: CASSQETGGIRSPLHF.

This chain uses TRBV10-3 with TRBJ2-7, with D perhaps TRBD2 (6 bases). V was cut by 4 bases and J by 2 bases, with 15 bases left in between. Germline loops: CDR1 ENHRY, CDR2 SYGVKD. CDR3 length: 15 residues. CDR3 in DNA: TGTGCCATCAGTGTCCACGGGACTCCCCCCTACGAGCAGTACTTC. Translating it yields CAISVHGTPPYEQYF.

The chain recombines TRBV11-2 with TRBJ1-6; 8 nucleotides line up with TRBD1. From germline, CDR1 is SGHAT and CDR2 FQNNGV. V was clipped by 5 bases and J by 10 bases; unmatched bases: 7. The CDR3 extends over 14 amino acids. Written as DNA, the CDR3 is TGTGCCAGCAGCCCGGCCAGGGGGCGATCACCCCTCCACTTT. This translates into CASSPARGRSPLHF.

The chain has TRBV27 and TRBJ2-1; 7 nucleotides agree with TRBD1. The CDR3 consists of 15 residues. The germline V gene encodes CDR1 MNHEY and CDR2 SMNVEV (reference sequence). The V and J ends lost 3 bases and 7 bases, in that order; junction bases with no gene match: 9. The DNA for the CDR3 is TGTGCCAGCAGTTTCCCAAGACAGGGAAGGAATGAGCAGTTCTTC. This gives the protein CASSFPRQGRNEQFF.

The rearrangement uses TRBV6-5 and TRBJ2-1; D not resolved. The CDR3 has 16 amino acids. Germline CDR1 reads MNHEY; CDR2 reads SVGAGI. The V gene lost 3 bases and the J gene lost 8 bases, with 20 bases spanning the gap. This CDR3 reads CASSYSPTEPTYEQFF. The CDR3 bases are TGTGCCAGCAGTTATTCCCCGACCGAACCAACCTATGAGCAGTTCTTC.

The V and J genes are TRBV5-1 and TRBJ1-1; a weak D match, TRBD1 (5 bases). CDR3 length: 15 amino acids. CDR1 and CDR2 from the germline V gene are SGHRS and YFSETQ. The germline V and J ends were trimmed by 0 bases and 6 bases, with 15 bases remaining between them. The CDR3 bases are TGCGCCAGCAGCTTGGCCAGGCCTCGGGGGGCTGAAGCTTTCTTT. Amino acids: CASSLARPRGAEAFF.

V is TRBV11-1 and J is TRBJ2-2; D ambiguous. V was pared by 2 bases and J by 5 bases, with 6 bases between. CDR3 size: 13 residues. Germline V gene sequence: CDR1 SGHAT, CDR2 FQDESV (reference sequence). The CDR3 here is CASSLRPTGELFF. In nucleotides, the CDR3 is TGTGCCAGCAGCTTAAGACCTACCGGGGAGCTGTTTTTT.

V usage is TRBV27 and J usage is TRBJ2-5; either TRBD1 or TRBD2 may supply D (5 bases each). Per the germline V gene, CDR1 is MNHEY and CDR2 is SMNVEV (reference sequence). The CDR3 sequence is 15 residues long. Trimming took 6 bases from V and 1 from J, leaving 15 bases between them. DNA for the CDR3: TGTGCCAGCAGCCCCCTACGAGGGGCCCAAGAGACCCAGTACTTC. Amino acid sequence: CASSPLRGAQETQYF.

V gene TRBV5-1 combines with J gene TRBJ2-3; 8 nucleotides align to TRBD1. The J segment lost 4 bases and the V segment lost 4 bases, leaving 11 bases of the junction unmatched. The germline V gene encodes CDR1 SGHRS and CDR2 YFSETQ. The CDR3 has 16 amino acids. CDR3 amino acids: CASSPTGQGSPDTQYF. The CDR3 nucleotides read TGCGCCAGCAGCCCTACTGGACAGGGAAGCCCAGATACGCAGTATTTT.

The chain employs TRBV5-1 and TRBJ2-6; TRBD1 is a possible D gene (6 bases). V dropped 2 bases and J dropped 1 base, with 10 bases sitting between them. The CDR3 contains 16 residues. Germline CDR1 reads SGHRS; CDR2 reads YFSETQ. CDR3 protein: CASSLNRASGANVLTF. The CDR3 DNA is TGCGCCAGCAGCTTAAACAGGGCGTCTGGGGCCAACGTCCTGACTTTC.

CDR3 nucleotide sequence: TGTGCCAGCAGCTTACCCCGGACTAGCGGACTGACGAACACCGGGGAGCTGTTTTTT. As protein: CASSLPRTSGLTNTGELFF. This chain joins TRBV7-9 and TRBJ2-2; 10 bases are shared with TRBD2. The CDR3 has 19 residues. The J segment lost 0 bases and the V segment lost 2 bases, leaving 9 bases of the junction unmatched. Germline CDR1 SEHNR, CDR2 FQNEAQ (reference sequence).

In regard to this clone: This specimen includes other DNA sequences encoding the same CDR3. The rearrangement uses TRBV29-1 and TRBJ2-5; D is uncertain. Per germline, CDR1 SQVTM and CDR2 ANQGSEA. Trimming shortened V by 4 bases and J by 5 bases, and 8 bases separated the two germline ends. The CDR3 has 11 amino acids. The CDR3 DNA is TGCAGCGTTGTTGGCTGGGAGACCCAGTACTTC. This codes for CSVVGWETQYF.

This chain links TRBV15 with TRBJ2-7, with TRBD2 matching 9 bases. Looked up from germline, CDR1 is LNHNV and CDR2 is YYDKDF (reference sequence). The CDR3 runs to 15 residues. Losses at the gene ends were 0 bases for V and 7 bases for J; bases not matched to a gene: 7. CDR3 nucleotide sequence: TGTGCCACCAGCAGAGATAGGGCGGGAGGGCGTGAGCAGTACTTC. Translating it yields CATSRDRAGGREQYF. Full variable domain (outside the CDR3, taken from reference TRBV15 and TRBJ2-7): DAMVIQNPRYQVTQFGKPVTLSCSQTLNHNVMYWYQQKSSQAPKLLFHYYDKDFNNEADTPDNFQSRRPNTSFCFLDIRSPGLGDTAMYLCATSRDRAGGREQYFGPGTRLTVT.

This clone was seen only once. This sequence joins TRBV6-5 and TRBJ2-3; D is unresolved. The germline V gene has CDR1 MNHEY and CDR2 SVGAGI. The V end was cut by 6 bases, the J end by 4 bases, with 8 bases between. The CDR3 extends over 12 amino acids. The CDR3 protein is CASRNIPDTQYF. In DNA, the CDR3 is TGTGCCAGCAGAAATATCCCAGATACGCAGTATTTT.

The J gene is TRBJ2-7, the V gene TRBV7-9; 9 bases line up with TRBD1. The CDR3 is 16 residues long. The trim removed 5 bases at V and 1 base at J, leaving 9 bases unmatched. Germline-derived CDR1 and CDR2 are SEHNR and FQNEAQ (reference sequence). The CDR3 is CASSRISGTGSYEQYF. CDR3 in DNA: TGTGCCAGCAGCCGCATTTCCGGGACAGGGTCCTACGAGCAGTACTTC.

J is TRBJ2-3 and V is TRBV6-6; no clear D. The CDR3 is 14 amino acids. The V end was cut by 6 bases, the J end by 6 bases, with 16 bases between. The germline V gene has CDR1 MNHNY and CDR2 SVGAGI (reference sequence). The CDR3 coding sequence is TGTGCCAGCAGAAAGGTAGTTACTACGGATACGCAGTATTTT. Its protein is CASRKVVTTDTQYF.

The genes are TRBV2 and TRBJ1-5; a possible D gene is TRBD1 (6 bases). The germline V gene encodes CDR1 SNHLY and CDR2 FYNNEI. With 4 bases removed from V and 2 bases from J, the gap between germline ends came to 9 bases. The CDR3 has 14 residues. CDR3 protein: CASSGGAGNQPQHF. The DNA for the CDR3 is TGTGCCAGCAGTGGGGGGGCCGGCAATCAGCCCCAGCATTTT.

The V and J genes are TRBV5-6 and TRBJ2-7; the D gene is possibly TRBD2 (7 bases). V was clipped by 2 bases and J by 5 bases, with 17 bases between them. From germline, CDR1 is SGHDT and CDR2 YYEEEE. This CDR3 comprises 15 residues. DNA for the CDR3: TGTGCCAGCAGCTTCCGGGGAGGGGGAGTCAACGAGCAGTACTTC. Protein product: CASSFRGGGVNEQYF. The entire variable domain, with the rest obtained from reference TRBV5-6 and TRBJ2-7, is as follows: DAGVTQSPTHLIKTRGQQVTLRCSPKSGHDTVSWYQQALGQGPQFIFQYYEEEERQRGNFPDRFSGHQFPNYSSELNVNALLLGDSALYLCASSFRGGGVNEQYFGPGTRLTVT.

V is TRBV30 and J is TRBJ1-2; no clear D. The CDR3 contains 15 residues. Trimming removed 1 base at V and 4 bases at J, with 16 bases between. Germline V gives CDR1 GTSNPN, CDR2 SVGIG (reference sequence). DNA of the CDR3: TGTGCCTGGAGTGCGAAGCCGACTGAGATCTATGGCTACACCTTC. This gives the protein CAWSAKPTEIYGYTF. The whole variable domain, filled in from reference TRBV30 and TRBJ1-2, reads SQTIHQWPATLVQPVGSPLSLECTVEGTSNPNLYWYRQAAGRGLQLLFYSVGIGQISSEVPQNLSASRPQDRQFILSSKKLLLSDSGFYLCAWSAKPTEIYGYTFGSGTRLTVV.

This chain uses TRBV10-3 with TRBJ2-5, with D possibly matching TRBD2 (7 bases). The J call may be faulty, since TRBJ2-7 better matches the DNA end. CDR1 is ENHRY, CDR2 SYGVKD, per germline. The CDR3 length is 14 residues. CDR3 residues: CAISEGGGPYEQYF. The CDR3 coding sequence is TGTGCCATCAGTGAGGGCGGGGGCCCCTACGAGCAGTACTTC.

The chain couples TRBV12-5 to TRBJ2-5, with D possibly matching TRBD2 (6 bases). Between the trimmed V and J ends, which lost 6 bases and 7 bases, there was a span of 24 bases. Per the germline V gene, CDR1 is LGHNT and CDR2 is FRNRAP. The length of the CDR3 is 16 residues. CDR3 DNA: TGTGCTAGTGGCATCACGGGACTTCGTGGCCAGGGGACCCAGTACTTC. It is translated as CASGITGLRGQGTQYF.

Concerning this clone itself: Within the sample, other DNA sequences also encode this same CDR3. The genes are TRBV6-5 and TRBJ2-3, with 8 bases matching TRBD1. J gave up 3 bases and V 6 bases, and 2 bases lay outside the gene matches. The CDR3 extends over 13 amino acids. CDR1 and CDR2 from the germline V gene are MNHEY and SVGAGI. As DNA, the CDR3 is TGTGCCAGCAGCAGGACAGGGACAGATACGCAGTATTTT. This codes for CASSRTGTDTQYF.

Here the CDR3 DNA reads TGTGCCTGGAGTGGGGGCGTCGGGGAAAAACTGTTTTTT. Protein sequence: CAWSGGVGEKLFF. The rearrangement uses TRBV30 and TRBJ1-4, with D tentatively TRBD1 (5 bases). Trimming pared 1 base from V and 8 bases from J, leaving 11 bases between. This CDR3 has 13 amino acids. Germline V gene lookup returns CDR1 GTSNPN and CDR2 SVGIG (reference sequence).

The genes are TRBV19 and TRBJ2-3; D is possibly TRBD2 (7 bases). Germline V gives CDR1 LNHDA, CDR2 SQIVND (reference sequence). This CDR3 is built from 14 residues. The V end was cut by 2 bases, the J end by 4 bases, with 10 bases between. The CDR3 loop is CASSIPGGADTQYF. The CDR3 coding sequence is TGTGCCAGTAGTATACCGGGGGGCGCAGATACGCAGTATTTT.